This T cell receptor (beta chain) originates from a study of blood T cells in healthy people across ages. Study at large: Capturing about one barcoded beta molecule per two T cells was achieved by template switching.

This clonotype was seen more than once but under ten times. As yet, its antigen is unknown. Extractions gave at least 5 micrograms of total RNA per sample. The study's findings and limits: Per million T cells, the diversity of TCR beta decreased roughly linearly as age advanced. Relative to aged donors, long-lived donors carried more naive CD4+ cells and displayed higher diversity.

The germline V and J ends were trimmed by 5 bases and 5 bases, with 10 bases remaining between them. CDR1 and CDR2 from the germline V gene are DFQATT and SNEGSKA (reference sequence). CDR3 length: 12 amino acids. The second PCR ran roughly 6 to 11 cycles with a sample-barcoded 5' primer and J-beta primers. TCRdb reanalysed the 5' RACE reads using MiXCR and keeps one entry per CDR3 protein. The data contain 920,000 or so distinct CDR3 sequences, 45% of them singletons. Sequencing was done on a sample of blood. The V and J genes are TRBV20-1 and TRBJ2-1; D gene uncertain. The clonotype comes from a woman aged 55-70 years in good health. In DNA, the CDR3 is TGCAGTGCTGCCCAGCGTAACAATGAGCAGTTCTTC. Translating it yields CSAAQRNNEQFF.